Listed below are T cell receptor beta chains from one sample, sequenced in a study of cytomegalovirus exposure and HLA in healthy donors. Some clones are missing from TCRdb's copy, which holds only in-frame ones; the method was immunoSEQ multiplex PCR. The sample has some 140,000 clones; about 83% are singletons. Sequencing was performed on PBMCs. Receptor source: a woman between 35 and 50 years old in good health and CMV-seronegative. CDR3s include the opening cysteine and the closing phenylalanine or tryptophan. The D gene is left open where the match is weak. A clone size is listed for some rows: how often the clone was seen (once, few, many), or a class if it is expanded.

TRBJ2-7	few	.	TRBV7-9	TGTGCCAGCAGCACTTACTACGAGCAGTACTTC	CASSTYYEQYF
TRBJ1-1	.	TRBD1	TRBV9	TGTGCCAGCAGCACTCGACAGGGGCCCCCCTGGGCTGAAGCTTTCTTT	CASSTRQGPPWAEAFF
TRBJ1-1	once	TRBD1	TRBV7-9	TGTGCCAGCAGCACCGGGACAGGGGGGGTCACTGAAGCTTTCTTT	CASSTGTGGVTEAFF
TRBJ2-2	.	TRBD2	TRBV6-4	TGTGCCAGCAGTGACTCAGCGGGGGGGATGAACACCGGGGAGCTGTTTTTT	CASSDSAGGMNTGELFF
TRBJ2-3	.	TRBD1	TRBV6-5	TGTGCCAGCAGCCTGGGACAGGGGATTACAGATACGCAGTATTTT	CASSLGQGITDTQYF
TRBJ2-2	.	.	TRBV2	TGTGCCAGCAGTGAATTTTCAGGTCGTAGAGAGCTGTTTTTT	CASSEFSGRRELFF
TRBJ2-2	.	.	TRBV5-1	TGCGCCAGCAGCTTGGATTTGTTCTACGCCCTCACCGGGGAGCTGTTTTTT	CASSLDLFYALTGELFF
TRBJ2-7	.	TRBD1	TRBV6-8	TGTGCCAGCAGTTCGGTCCAGGGGGCTATGTACTACGAGCAGTACTTC	CASSSVQGAMYYEQYF
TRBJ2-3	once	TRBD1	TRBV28	TGTGCCAGCCTGGGACAGTCCACAGATACGCAGTATTTT	CASLGQSTDTQYF
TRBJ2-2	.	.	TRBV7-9	TGTGCCAGCAGCTGGACAGCTACCGGGGAGCTGTTTTTT	CASSWTATGELFF
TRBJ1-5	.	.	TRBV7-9	TGTGCCAGCAGCTTAGGGCAGGGGACGGACCTAGATCAGCCCCAGCATTTT	CASSLGQGTDLDQPQHF
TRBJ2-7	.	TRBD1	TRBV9	TGTGCCAGCAGCGAGGACAGGGCCGACGAGCAGTACTTC	CASSEDRADEQYF
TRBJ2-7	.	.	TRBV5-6	TGTGCCAGCAGCTTAAACTACGAGCAGTACTTC	CASSLNYEQYF
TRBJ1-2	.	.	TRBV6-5	TGTGCCAGCGGACAGACTAACTATGGCTACACCTTC	CASGQTNYGYTF
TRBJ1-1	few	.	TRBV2	TGTGCCAGCAGTTTAGGGAGGGGGGTGAACACTGAAGCTTTCTTT	CASSLGRGVNTEAFF
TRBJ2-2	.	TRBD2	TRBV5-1	TGCGCCAGCAGCTTGGCAGCGGGAGTACGTACCGGGGAGCTGTTTTTT	CASSLAAGVRTGELFF
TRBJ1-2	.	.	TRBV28	TGTGCCAGCAGTTTAGAGGCACCTAACTATGGCTACACCTTC	CASSLEAPNYGYTF
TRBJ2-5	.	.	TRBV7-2	TGTGCCAGCAGCTTAGCGCTAGCCATCGAGACCCAGTACTTC	CASSLALAIETQYF
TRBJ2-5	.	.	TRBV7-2	TGTGCCAGCAGCTTAGACCAGGGCCGCGAGACCCAGTACTTC	CASSLDQGRETQYF
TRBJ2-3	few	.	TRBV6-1	TGTGCCAGCAGTGAACTGGCTGTGGGGCCAGATACGCAGTATTTT	CASSELAVGPDTQYF
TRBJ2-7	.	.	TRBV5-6	TGTGCCAGCAGCTTGGGAGGCCGGAGGGCTAATTACGAGCAGTACTTC	CASSLGGRRANYEQYF
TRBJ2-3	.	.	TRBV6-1	TGTGCCAGCAGTGAAGGGCAGGGGAGCACAGATACGCAGTATTTT	CASSEGQGSTDTQYF
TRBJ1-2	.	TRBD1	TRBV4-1	TGCGCCAGCAGCCCCGTGGACAGGGGAGGTGGCTACACCTTC	CASSPVDRGGGYTF
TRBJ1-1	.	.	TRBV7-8	TGTGCCAGCAGCTCGGACAGGAACACTGAAGCTTTCTTT	CASSSDRNTEAFF
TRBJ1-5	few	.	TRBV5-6	TGTGCCAGCAGCTTGGCATTGGGGCAGGGAGGGAGTCAGCCCCAGCATTTT	CASSLALGQGGSQPQHF
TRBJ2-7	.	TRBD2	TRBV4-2	TGTGCCAGCAGCCAAGCTAGCGGTGATGCCTACGAGCAGTACTTC	CASSQASGDAYEQYF
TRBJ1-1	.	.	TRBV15	TGTGCCACCAGCAGAGGTAGCGTCGGGATGAACACTGAAGCTTTCTTT	CATSRGSVGMNTEAFF
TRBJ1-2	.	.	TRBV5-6	TGTGCCAGCAGCTTGGAGAATTTACAGAGCTATGGCTACACCTTC	CASSLENLQSYGYTF
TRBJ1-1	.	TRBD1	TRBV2	TGTGCCAGCGGGCACAGGGGTGACACTGAAGCTTTCTTT	CASGHRGDTEAFF
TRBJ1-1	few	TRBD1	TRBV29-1	TGCAGCGTTGAAGGTGCGACAGGGGCCCATTACCGGACTGAAGCTTTCTTT	CSVEGATGAHYRTEAFF
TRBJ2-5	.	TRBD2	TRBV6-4	TGTGCCAGCAGTAGGGGACTAGGAGAGACCCAGTACTTC	CASSRGLGETQYF
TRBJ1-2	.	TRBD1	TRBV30	TGTGCCTGGAGTCCTAGGGGCAGGGGGCTCTATGGCTACACCTTC	CAWSPRGRGLYGYTF
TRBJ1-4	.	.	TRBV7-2	TGTGCCAGCAGCGGGCGGCAGGGGCCGCAAGAAAAACTGTTTTTT	CASSGRQGPQEKLFF
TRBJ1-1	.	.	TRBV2	TGTGCCAGCGTTGGACAGCTCAGGACTGAAGCTTTCTTT	CASVGQLRTEAFF
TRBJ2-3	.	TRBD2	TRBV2	TGTGCCAGCAGTGACCAGCCCGGCGGGAGGACAGATACGCAGTATTTT	CASSDQPGGRTDTQYF
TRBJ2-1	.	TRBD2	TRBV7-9	TGTGCCAGCAGCAGGGGACTAGCGGGCAAGCAGTTCTTC	CASSRGLAGKQFF
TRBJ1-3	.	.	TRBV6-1	TGTGCCAGCAGTGAAAGTTGGGACACGAATCCTGGAAACACCATATATTTT	CASSESWDTNPGNTIYF
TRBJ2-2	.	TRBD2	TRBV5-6	TGTGCCAGCAGCTTGGAGGGGCCTAGCGGGAGCACCGGGGAGCTGTTTTTT	CASSLEGPSGSTGELFF
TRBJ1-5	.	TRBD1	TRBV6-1	TGTGCCAGCAGGGGCGAGACAGGGGGCCAGCCCCAGCATTTT	CASRGETGGQPQHF
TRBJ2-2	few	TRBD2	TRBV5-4	TGTGCCAGCAGCTTGGGGGCGGGGGCCGGGGAGCTGTTTTTT	CASSLGAGAGELFF
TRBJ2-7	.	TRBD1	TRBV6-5	TGTGCCAGCAGTTACTCGACAGGGATCTACGAGCAGTACTTC	CASSYSTGIYEQYF
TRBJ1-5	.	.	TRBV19	TGTGCCAGTAGTATAGATACGGGGGGGAGCAATCAGCCCCAGCATTTT	CASSIDTGGSNQPQHF
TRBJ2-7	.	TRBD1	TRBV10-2	TGCGCCAGCAGTGACCCGTGGACAGGGTCCTACGAGCAGTACTTC	CASSDPWTGSYEQYF
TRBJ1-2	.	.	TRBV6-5	TGTGCCAGCAGTTTCGGACATTCTGGATATGGCTACACCTTC	CASSFGHSGYGYTF
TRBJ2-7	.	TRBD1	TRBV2	TGTGCCGGAACGACAGGGTTATTGTACGAGCAGTACTTC	CAGTTGLLYEQYF
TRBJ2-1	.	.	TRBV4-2	TGTGCCAGCAGCCAAGTAAGTCAGGGCCCATACAATGAGCAGTTCTTC	CASSQVSQGPYNEQFF
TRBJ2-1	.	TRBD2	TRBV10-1	TGCGCCAGCAGTGAGTCGAGTAGCGGGGTATACAATGAGCAGTTCTTC	CASSESSSGVYNEQFF
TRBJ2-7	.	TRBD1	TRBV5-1	TGCGCCAGCAGCGGACAGGGCCGATCCACCTACGAGCAGTACTTC	CASSGQGRSTYEQYF
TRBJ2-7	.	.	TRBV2	TGTGCCAGCAGTGATCGGGACATCTACGAGCAGTACTTC	CASSDRDIYEQYF
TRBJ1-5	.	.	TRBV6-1	TGTGCCAGCAGTGGCGGGACTAATAGCAATCAGCCCCAGCATTTT	CASSGGTNSNQPQHF
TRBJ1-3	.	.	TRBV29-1	TGCAGCGTTGTCTCAGAAAACACCATATATTTT	CSVVSENTIYF
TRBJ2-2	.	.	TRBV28	TGTGCCAGCAAGACGGGGACCGGGGAGCTGTTTTTT	CASKTGTGELFF
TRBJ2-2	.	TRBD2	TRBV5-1	TGCGCCAGCAGCTTGCTAGCGGGGCGCACCGGGGAGCTGTTTTTT	CASSLLAGRTGELFF
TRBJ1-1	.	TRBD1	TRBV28	TGTGCCAGCAGCTCCCCTGAGGGGACAGCGCTCGAAGCTTTCTTT	CASSSPEGTALEAFF
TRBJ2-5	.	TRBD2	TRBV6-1	TGTGCCAGCTATAATACGGGGGGTGGGAGAGAGACCCAGTACTTC	CASYNTGGGRETQYF
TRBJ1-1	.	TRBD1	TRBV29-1	TGCAGCGTTGACATCCCCTGGCAGGGGGCAAAGGGTGAAGCTTTCTTT	CSVDIPWQGAKGEAFF
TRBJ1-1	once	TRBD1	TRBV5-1	TGCGCCAAAAAACCTGTAGGGGGCAGTAGTAACACTGAAGCTTTCTTT	CAKKPVGGSSNTEAFF
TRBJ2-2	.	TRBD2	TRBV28	TGTGCCAGCAGTACGCAACTCGGGGGGACCGGGGAGCTGTTTTTT	CASSTQLGGTGELFF
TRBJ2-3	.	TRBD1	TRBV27	TGTGCCAGCAGTTTACTCCAGGGGGTTGGCACAGATACGCAGTATTTT	CASSLLQGVGTDTQYF
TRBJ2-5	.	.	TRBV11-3	TGTGCCAGCAGCCAGGGTCCCGGGACCCAGTACTTC	CASSQGPGTQYF